These T cell receptor beta chains were read from a single sample in a study of CD8 T cells in Susac syndrome. TCRdb re-derived calls from the immunoSEQ multiplex PCR reads in MiXCR, one entry per CDR3 protein. The sample lists around 200,000 distinct CDR3 sequences, approximately 96% seen once, with around 0.09% in the top ten. Input material: CD4+ T cells from PBMCs. These receptors all stem from a human donor with multiple sclerosis. The CDR3 runs from the conserved cysteine through the conserved F or W.

TRBJ2-1 | TRBV12-3/TRBV12-4 | CASSSGRDRRGEQFF
TRBJ2-3 | TRBV20-1 | CSAKVGLARTDTQYF
TRBJ1-2 | TRBV6-5 | CASSPLGGWGYTF
TRBJ1-4 | TRBV4-3 | CASSPQGIGEKLFF
TRBJ2-1 | TRBV20-1 | CSARALNNEQFF
TRBJ2-3 | TRBV20-1 | CSATPPSWSSTDTQYF
TRBJ1-1 | TRBV24-1 | CATSEGGTGAGNTEAFF
TRBJ2-7 | TRBV28 | CAAGGSYEQYF
TRBJ2-2 | TRBV7-3 | CASSLGGKGTGELFF
TRBJ2-7 | TRBV27 | CASSVRLAVNYEQYF
TRBJ2-5 | TRBV7-8 | CASSFRLGETQYF
TRBJ2-5 | TRBV10-3 | CAIRRTGGKETQYF
TRBJ2-7 | TRBV20-1 | CSAGGQGIAYEQYF
TRBJ1-2 | TRBV27 | CASSSLRGPNYGYTF
TRBJ2-1 | TRBV7-2 | CASSNRPLSSYNEQFF
TRBJ2-7 | TRBV29-1 | CSTHSGGAGEQYF
TRBJ2-3 | TRBV5-6 | CASSLIVGRRGDTQYF
TRBJ1-6 | TRBV28 | CASSSMGGRTLNSPLHF
TRBJ1-1 | TRBV3-1 | CASSHDRGLYFTEAFF
TRBJ1-2 | TRBV7-2 | CASSFLVLAGYTF
TRBJ1-2 | TRBV21-1 | CASSKGRAAIGLRGYTF
TRBJ2-1 | TRBV30 | CAWSMVEGEQFF
TRBJ1-6 | TRBV20-1 | CSARSGTGYNSPLHF
TRBJ2-1 | TRBV2 | CASSERTSGGAPQFF
TRBJ2-7 | TRBV6-5 | CASSPVSGGVHEQYF
TRBJ1-6 | TRBV2 | CASKGQGESPLHF
TRBJ2-5 | TRBV7-9 | CASSPLRGQETQYF
TRBJ2-5 | TRBV20-1 | CSAREAGETQYF
TRBJ2-7 | TRBV10-3 | CATVQGRSSYEQYF
TRBJ2-7 | TRBV20-1 | CSASSDAAYEQYF
TRBJ1-1 | TRBV19 | CASSITASTEAFF
TRBJ1-1 | TRBV7-9 | CASSLRRFRGMGTEAFF
TRBJ1-4 | TRBV30 | CAWSGREKLFF
TRBJ1-2 | TRBV7-2 | CASSYPGAQSTTF
TRBJ2-7 | TRBV30 | CAWSVPGYYEQYF
TRBJ2-1 | TRBV3-1 | CASSQGGRGAWIEQFF
TRBJ2-4 | TRBV30 | CAWSGENIQYF
TRBJ2-7 | TRBV29-1 | CSVTTGSAQYF
TRBJ2-5 | TRBV9 | CASSVGWLDETQYF
TRBJ2-7 | TRBV7-3 | CASSLGASYEQYF
TRBJ2-1 | TRBV29-1 | CSGFQRGSGGSYNEQFF
TRBJ1-6 | TRBV27 | CASSPRGGDIYNSPLHF
TRBJ2-3 | TRBV2 | CASIRGGTDTQYF
TRBJ2-1 | TRBV30 | CAWRKASYNEQFF
TRBJ2-3 | TRBV18 | CASSPAWDGPTDTQYF
TRBJ2-1 | TRBV20-1 | CSARQGNEQFF
TRBJ1-1 | TRBV20-1 | CSATQGGVKAFF